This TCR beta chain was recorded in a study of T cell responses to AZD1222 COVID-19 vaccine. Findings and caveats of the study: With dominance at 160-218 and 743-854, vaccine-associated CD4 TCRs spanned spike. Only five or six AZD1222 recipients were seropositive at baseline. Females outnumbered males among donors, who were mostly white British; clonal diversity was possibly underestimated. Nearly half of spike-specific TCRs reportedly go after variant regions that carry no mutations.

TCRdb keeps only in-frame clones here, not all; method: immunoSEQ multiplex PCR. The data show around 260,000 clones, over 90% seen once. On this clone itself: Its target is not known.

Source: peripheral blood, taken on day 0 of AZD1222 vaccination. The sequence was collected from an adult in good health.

CDR3 nucleotide sequence: TGTGCCAGCAACGGATGGGGCAGGGGGCGAAACACCGGGGAGCTGTTTTTT. Translation: CASNGWGRGRNTGELFF. The chain is built from TRBV2 and TRBJ2-2; the match to TRBD1 covers 8 bases. Germline lookup yields CDR1 SNHLY and CDR2 FYNNEI. The CDR3 consists of 17 residues. Trimming at V came to 7 bases and at J to 2 bases, leaving 12 bases not matched to a gene.